The 15 T cell receptor beta chains given below trace back to one sample, sequenced in a study of OX40 agonist ivuxolimab in advanced cancers. TCRdb's table, derived via immunoSEQ multiplex PCR, lists solely in-frame clones and lacks some. The sample has fewer than 45,000 clones; around 89% are singletons. The sample consisted of CD4+ or CD8+ T cells sorted from blood, taken in a trial of the OX40 agonist ivuxolimab. Every receptor here comes from an adult with an advanced solid tumor such as melanoma, head and neck, liver or kidney cancer.

The rearrangement joins TRBV7-2 to TRBJ2-3; 8 nucleotides match TRBD2. The CDR3 runs to 15 residues. Germline V gene lookup returns CDR1 SGHTA and CDR2 FQGNSA. Trimming cost V 3 bases and J 4 bases; bases outside gene matches: 6. CDR3 in amino acids: CASSFVGGASDTQYF. The CDR3 bases are TGTGCCAGCAGCTTTGTCGGGGGGGCTTCAGATACGCAGTATTTT.

The chain has TRBV6-1 and TRBJ2-1; 9 nucleotides match TRBD1. Germline V gene sequence: CDR1 MNHNS, CDR2 SASEGT. This CDR3 has 14 amino acids. The V and J ends lost 6 bases and 2 bases, in that order; junction bases with no gene match: 2. CDR3 DNA sequence: TGTGCCAGCAGCAGACAGGGGGCCTACAATGAGCAGTTCTTC. It is translated as CASSRQGAYNEQFF.

In this sample, this clone is medium-sized. This chain joins TRBV5-6 and TRBJ2-3, with a weak D call TRBD2 (6 bases). The V gene's germline CDR1 is SGHDT and CDR2 YYEEEE. This CDR3 contains 16 residues. V lost 4 bases, J lost 1 base, and 16 bases lay in between. CDR3 nucleotides: TGTGCCAGCAGCCCCTGGACCTCGGGGGGCACAGATACGCAGTATTTT. Its translation: CASSPWTSGGTDTQYF.

V is TRBV4-3 and J is TRBJ2-3; D gene unclear. V was shortened by 0 bases and J by 6 bases, with 4 bases between the two germline ends. The length of the CDR3 is 12 residues. From germline, CDR1 is LGHNA and CDR2 YSLEER. CDR3 amino acids: CASSQDGDTQYF. CDR3 DNA: TGCGCCAGCAGCCAAGATGGGGATACGCAGTATTTT.

This clone was counted only a few times. The genes are TRBV11-2 and TRBJ1-1, with D uncertain. The V gene's germline CDR1 is SGHAT and CDR2 FQNNGV. CDR3 size: 10 residues. With 1 base removed from V and 11 bases from J, the gap between germline ends came to 5 bases. CDR3 DNA: TGTGCCAGCAGCTTAGGAGAGGCTTTCTTT. This translates into CASSLGEAFF.

The chain uses TRBV18 and TRBJ1-4; no clear D. CDR3 length: 14 residues. Germline V gives CDR1 KGHSH, CDR2 LQKENI. The ends were cut back, 2 bases at V and 0 bases at J, with 4 bases in the middle. Written as DNA, the CDR3 is TGTGCCAGCTCACCATCGACAACTAATGAAAAACTGTTTTTT. Protein sequence: CASSPSTTNEKLFF.

The rearrangement joins TRBV18 to TRBJ2-7, with 7 nucleotides matching TRBD1. Losses at the gene ends were 4 bases for V and 3 bases for J; bases not matched to a gene: 12. This CDR3 is 16 amino acids long. Per germline, CDR1 KGHSH and CDR2 LQKENI. The CDR3 is CASSLTTGSVGYEQYF. The DNA of the CDR3 is TGTGCCAGCTCACTGACGACAGGGTCCGTTGGCTACGAGCAGTACTTC.

V is TRBV7-2 and J is TRBJ2-7, with 11 nucleotides matching TRBD2. The CDR3 is 16 amino acids. Per germline, CDR1 SGHTA and CDR2 FQGNSA. Losses at the gene ends were 0 bases for V and 2 bases for J; bases not matched to a gene: 3. In DNA form, the CDR3 reads TGTGCCAGCAGCTTAGCTAGCGGGGGGGCCCCCTACGAGCAGTACTTC. Protein: CASSLASGGAPYEQYF.

The chain has TRBV19 and TRBJ1-2, with TRBD1 identical over 7 bases. Germline CDR1 is LNHDA and CDR2 is SQIVND (reference sequence). V was pared by 7 bases and J by 2 bases, with 7 bases of the junction left unmatched. The CDR3 has 14 residues. The CDR3 region has the DNA TGTGCCAGTATCCGGACAGGAGTGAACTATGGCTACACCTTC. Protein product: CASIRTGVNYGYTF.

This clone was counted a few times. This chain links TRBV2 with TRBJ1-2; a weak D match, TRBD1 (5 bases). This CDR3 region has 13 residues. V shed 4 bases and J shed 7 bases, with 13 bases lying between them. Germline CDR1 SNHLY, CDR2 FYNNEI. The CDR3 region has the DNA TGTGCCAGCAGTGCTATGGCAGGGTTTGGCTACACCTTC. This gives the protein CASSAMAGFGYTF.

The chain uses TRBV5-5 and TRBJ1-1; TRBD1 might be the D (6 bases). Trimming took 4 bases from V and 0 from J, leaving 13 bases between them. Per germline, CDR1 SGHKS and CDR2 YYEKEE (reference sequence). The CDR3 has 15 residues. The CDR3 loop is CASSINRVLNTEAFF. In nucleotides, the CDR3 is TGTGCCAGCAGCATCAACAGGGTCTTGAACACTGAAGCTTTCTTT.

J is TRBJ1-1 and V is TRBV5-8, with 11 bases that match TRBD1. J lost 3 bases, V lost 4 bases, and 8 bases had no gene match. The CDR3 extends over 16 amino acids. The germline CDR1 and CDR2 sequences are SGHTS and YDEGEE. The CDR3 bases are TGTGCCAGCAGCCCCGGGACAGGGGGTTTAGACACTGAAGCTTTCTTT. It is translated as CASSPGTGGLDTEAFF.

The rearrangement links TRBV5-1 to TRBJ2-2; possible D gene TRBD1, 6 bases. CDR3 size: 17 residues. CDR1 is SGHRS, CDR2 YFSETQ, per germline. The ends were cut back, 2 bases at V and 1 base at J, with 15 bases in the middle. CDR3 coding DNA: TGCGCCAGCAGCTTAGCTGTGGGGGCCGGGAACACCGGGGAGCTGTTTTTT. Its translation: CASSLAVGAGNTGELFF.

Comments on this clone: Without the conserved terminal phenylalanine or tryptophan, this CDR3 likely stems from a read error. This rearrangement joins TRBV5-8 to TRBJ1-6; 7 bases are shared with TRBD1. Per the germline V gene, CDR1 is SGHTS and CDR2 is YDEGEE. V lost 6 bases, J lost 6 bases, and 6 bases stayed unmatched. This CDR3 region has 14 residues. The CDR3, as DNA: TGTGCCAGCAACTCCAGACAGGGTAATTCACCCCTCCACCTT. Its translation: CASNSRQGNSPLHL.

The rearrangement uses TRBV7-2 and TRBJ1-1; perhaps TRBD1 as D (5 bases). This CDR3 has 13 residues. The V and J ends lost 7 bases and 6 bases respectively, with 15 bases between them. Germline loops: CDR1 SGHTA, CDR2 FQGNSA. The DNA of the CDR3 is TGTGCCAGCATCACTACGGGGGGAGCTGAAGCTTTCTTT. Its protein is CASITTGGAEAFF.